This entry lists 19 T cell receptor beta chains sequenced from one sample in a study of CD8 T cells in Susac syndrome. RNA in amounts of about 0.45 to 1 ug was reverse transcribed with random hexamers. One entry per CDR3 protein results from TCRdb running MiXCR on the immunoSEQ multiplex PCR reads. The sample shows about 71,000 distinct CDR3 sequences, roughly 93% of them seen only once. The sample consisted of CD4+ T cells from PBMCs. The receptor set was obtained from a human donor with Susac syndrome.

V usage is TRBV28 and J usage is TRBJ2-1; D remains unclear. The CDR3 extends over 17 amino acids. V lost 4 bases to trimming and J lost 7 bases, with 23 bases between them. Germline V gives CDR1 MDHEN, CDR2 SYDVKM. The CDR3 nucleotides are TGTGCCAGCAGTTCGGTCTCCGGCGTCGGTTTTGGGAATGAGCAGTTCTTC. This encodes CASSSVSGVGFGNEQFF.

The genes are TRBV7-2 and TRBJ2-7; tentatively, D is TRBD1 or TRBD2 (5 bases each). There are 12 residues in the CDR3. Trimming shortened V by 5 bases and J by 6 bases, and 11 bases separated the two germline ends. Germline V gene sequence: CDR1 SGHTA, CDR2 FQGNSA. CDR3 in DNA: TGTGCCAGCAGCCCCCCGGGGCCCGAGCAGTACTTC. Translating it yields CASSPPGPEQYF.

V and J are TRBV18 and TRBJ2-5, with D possibly TRBD1 on 6 matching bases. There are 15 residues in the CDR3. Germline CDR1 and CDR2: KGHSH and LQKENI. Trimming shortened V by 1 base and J by 5 bases, and 14 bases separated the two germline ends. CDR3 residues: CASSPLQGRAETQYF. As DNA, the CDR3 is TGTGCCAGCTCACCACTTCAGGGGAGAGCGGAGACCCAGTACTTC.

This chain links TRBV11-2 with TRBJ2-7, with 11 bases that match TRBD1. CDR1 SGHAT and CDR2 FQNNGV come from the germline V gene. This CDR3 contains 16 residues. V lost 5 bases and J lost 0; bases outside the gene matches: 6. The CDR3 bases are TGTGCCAGCAGCATTCGGACAGGGGGCACCTCCTACGAGCAGTACTTC. Its translation is CASSIRTGGTSYEQYF.

The V and J genes are TRBV28 and TRBJ1-5; D uncertain. CDR1 MDHEN and CDR2 SYDVKM come from the germline V gene. This CDR3 is built from 12 residues. Trimming cost V 4 bases and J 9 bases, with 10 bases left between them. CDR3 residues: CASSSQWVPQHF. CDR3 DNA sequence: TGTGCCAGCAGTTCCCAGTGGGTGCCCCAGCATTTT.

This clonotype was seen a single time. The CDR3 protein is CASSQDRTTTYEQYF. CDR3 sequence (DNA): TGTGCCAGCAGCCAAGATCGGACGACTACCTACGAGCAGTACTTC. This rearrangement joins TRBV3-1 to TRBJ2-7; possible D gene TRBD2, 5 bases. The germline V gene has CDR1 LGHDT and CDR2 YNNKEL (reference sequence). With 0 bases removed from V and 2 bases from J, the gap between germline ends came to 11 bases. The CDR3 has 15 amino acids.

This sequence joins TRBV19 and TRBJ2-6, with TRBD2 identical over 7 bases. This CDR3 is built from 17 residues. Looked up from germline, CDR1 is LNHDA and CDR2 is SQIVND (reference sequence). V lost 1 base, J lost 0 bases, and 3 bases stayed unmatched. The CDR3 loop reads CASSIVGRGSGANVLTF. In DNA form, the CDR3 reads TGTGCCAGTAGTATAGTAGGGAGGGGCTCTGGGGCCAACGTCCTGACTTTC.

The rearrangement uses TRBV11-3 and TRBJ1-5; no definite D call. This CDR3 contains 13 residues. Per the germline V gene, CDR1 is SGHNT and CDR2 is YENEEA. V was shortened by 1 base and J by 4 bases, with 5 bases between the two germline ends. The CDR3, as DNA: TGTGCCAGCAGCTTAGCTGAAAATCAGCCCCAGCATTTT. As protein: CASSLAENQPQHF. The entire variable domain, with the rest obtained from reference TRBV11-3 and TRBJ1-5, is as follows: EAGVVQSPRYKIIEKKQPVAFWCNPISGHNTLYWYLQNLGQGPELLIRYENEEAVDDSQLPKDRFSAERLKGVDSTLKIQPAELGDSAVYLCASSLAENQPQHFGDGTRLSIL.

The chain combines TRBV28 with TRBJ2-3; D unresolved. The ends were cut back, 5 bases at V and 6 bases at J, with 12 bases in the middle. This CDR3 has 13 residues. Germline lookup yields CDR1 MDHEN and CDR2 SYDVKM. CDR3 nucleotide sequence: TGTGCCAGCAGTCCCCCTTCCGGCGATACGCAGTATTTT. Protein: CASSPPSGDTQYF.

The chain combines TRBV7-2 with TRBJ1-2, with a possible D match to TRBD1 (5 bases). Germline V gene lookup returns CDR1 SGHTA and CDR2 FQGNSA. Trimming cost V 5 bases and J 4 bases, with 11 bases left between them. The CDR3 is 13 amino acids. CDR3 residues: CASSTGTVYGYTF. Written as DNA, the CDR3 is TGTGCCAGCAGCACCGGGACGGTCTATGGCTACACCTTC.

The V gene is TRBV20-1, the J gene TRBJ2-3; perhaps TRBD2 as D (7 bases). V was shortened by 2 bases and J by 0 bases, with 15 bases between the two germline ends. The CDR3 has 16 amino acids. Germline CDR1 DFQATT, CDR2 SNEGSKA (reference sequence). CDR3 region: CSARKFAGASTDTQYF. The CDR3 bases are TGCAGTGCTAGAAAGTTTGCGGGGGCCAGCACAGATACGCAGTATTTT.

This clonotype has just one count. The chain is built from TRBV12-3 or TRBV12-4 and TRBJ1-5; D unresolved. The length of the CDR3 is 14 residues. Trimming removed 3 bases at V and 3 bases at J, with 9 bases between. CDR3: CASSLRVYNQPQHF. CDR3 nucleotides: TGTGCCAGCAGTTTGAGGGTCTACAATCAGCCCCAGCATTTT.

The chain is built from TRBV24-1 and TRBJ1-1; TRBD1 aligns across 7 bases. CDR3 length: 13 amino acids. The trim removed 8 bases at V and 1 base at J, leaving 3 bases unmatched. Germline V CDR1 and CDR2: KGHDR, SFDVKD. CDR3: CATKAGGNTEAFF. The CDR3 DNA sequence: TGTGCCACCAAGGCAGGGGGGAACACTGAAGCTTTCTTT.

J is TRBJ2-7 and V is TRBV24-1, with unresolved D. The CDR3 extends over 12 amino acids. Germline V gene sequence: CDR1 KGHDR, CDR2 SFDVKD. Trimming took off 4 bases at V and 0 bases at J, with 3 bases between the two ends. CDR3 loop: CATSDTSYEQYF. The DNA of the CDR3 is TGTGCCACCAGTGACACCTCCTACGAGCAGTACTTC.

The genes are TRBV6-5 and TRBJ1-2, with TRBD1 identical over 10 bases. V dropped 5 bases and J dropped 8; count of bases not matched to a gene: 11. Germline V gene data show CDR1 as MNHEY and CDR2 as SVGAGI. This CDR3 has 15 amino acids. The CDR3 protein is CASSDPGTGAPGYTF. CDR3 DNA sequence: TGTGCCAGCAGTGACCCTGGGACAGGGGCGCCCGGCTACACCTTC.

This rearrangement joins TRBV7-6 to TRBJ2-5; a possible D gene is TRBD1 (6 bases). The germline gives CDR1 SGHVS, CDR2 FNYEAQ. The ends were cut back, 8 bases at V and 4 bases at J, with 20 bases in the middle. This CDR3 is built from 15 residues. CDR3 nucleotides: TGTGCCAGCCTTGCGAACAGGGCGAGGGGAGAGACCCAGTACTTC. Translated: CASLANRARGETQYF.

This sequence joins TRBV11-3 and TRBJ2-4, with D tentatively TRBD1 or TRBD2 (6 bases each). CDR1 is SGHNT, CDR2 YENEEA, per germline. There are 15 residues in the CDR3. Trimming removed 1 base from V and 4 bases from J, with 11 bases in between. CDR3 nucleotides: TGTGCCAGCAGCTTAGGGGGGGCTTCGAAAAACATTCAGTACTTC. Translation: CASSLGGASKNIQYF.

The gene calls are TRBV20-1 and TRBJ1-1; D is possibly TRBD1 (6 bases). The CDR3 totals 14 residues. Germline assignment: CDR1 DFQATT and CDR2 SNEGSKA (reference sequence). Trimming pared 5 bases from V and 0 bases from J, leaving 13 bases between. The CDR3 region is CSAVARGMNTEAFF. In DNA form, the CDR3 reads TGCAGTGCTGTAGCCAGGGGTATGAACACTGAAGCTTTCTTT.

This chain links TRBV5-6 with TRBJ1-1, with TRBD1 matching over 8 bases. The V segment lost 3 bases and the J segment 13 bases; nucleotides outside the gene matches: 5. The CDR3 runs 11 residues. CDR1 is SGHDT, CDR2 YYEEEE, per germline. The CDR3 DNA follows: TGTGCCAGCAGCTCGGGACAGGACGATTTCTTT. Translation: CASSSGQDDFF.